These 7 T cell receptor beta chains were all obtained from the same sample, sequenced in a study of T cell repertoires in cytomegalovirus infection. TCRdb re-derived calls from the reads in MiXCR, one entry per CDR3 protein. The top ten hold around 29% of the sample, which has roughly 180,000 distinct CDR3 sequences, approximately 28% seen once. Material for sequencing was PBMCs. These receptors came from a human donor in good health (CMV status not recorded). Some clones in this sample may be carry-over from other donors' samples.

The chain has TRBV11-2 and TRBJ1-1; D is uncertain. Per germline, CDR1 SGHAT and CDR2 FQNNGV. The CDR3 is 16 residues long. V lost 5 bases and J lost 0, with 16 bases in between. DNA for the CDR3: TGTGCCAGCAGCCCCGACTATTCCAGGTTGAACACTGAAGCTTTCTTT. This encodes CASSPDYSRLNTEAFF.

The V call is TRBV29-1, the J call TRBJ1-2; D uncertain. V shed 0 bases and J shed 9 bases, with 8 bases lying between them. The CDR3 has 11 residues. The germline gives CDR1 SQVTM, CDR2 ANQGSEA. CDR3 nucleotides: TGCAGCGTTGAAGACAGCTTGAGCTACACCTTC. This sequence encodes CSVEDSLSYTF.

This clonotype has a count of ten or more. The DNA of the CDR3 is TGTGCCAGCAGCCAAGATGTGGGGGCGAATGAAAAACTGTTTTTT. It is translated as CASSQDVGANEKLFF. The chain is built from TRBV4-2 and TRBJ1-4, with a weak D call TRBD1 (6 bases). The CDR3 length is 15 residues. Trimming removed 0 bases from V and 5 bases from J, with 10 bases in between. Germline CDR1 is LGHNA and CDR2 is YNFKEQ.

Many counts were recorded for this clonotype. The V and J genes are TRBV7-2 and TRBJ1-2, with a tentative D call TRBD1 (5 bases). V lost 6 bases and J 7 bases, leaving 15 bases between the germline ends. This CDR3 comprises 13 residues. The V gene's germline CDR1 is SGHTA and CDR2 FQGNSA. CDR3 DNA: TGTGCCAGCAGGCAAGCCCAGGGAGGTGGCTACACCTTC. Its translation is CASRQAQGGGYTF.

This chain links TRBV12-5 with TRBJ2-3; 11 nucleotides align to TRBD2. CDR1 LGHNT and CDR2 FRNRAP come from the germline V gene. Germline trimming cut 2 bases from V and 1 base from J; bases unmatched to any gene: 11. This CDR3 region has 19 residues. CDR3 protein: CASGLPSGGYTAGTDTQYF. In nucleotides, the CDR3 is TGTGCTAGTGGTTTGCCTAGCGGGGGGTACACGGCTGGCACAGATACGCAGTATTTT.

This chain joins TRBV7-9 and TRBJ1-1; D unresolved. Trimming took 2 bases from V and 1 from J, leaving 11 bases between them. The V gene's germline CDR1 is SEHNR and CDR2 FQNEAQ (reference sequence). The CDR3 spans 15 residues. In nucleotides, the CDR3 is TGTGCCAGCAGCTTACCATGGGATAAGAACACTGAAGCTTTCTTT. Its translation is CASSLPWDKNTEAFF.

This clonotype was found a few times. CDR3 in amino acids: CASSLNPARSSYEQYF. For the CDR3, the DNA is TGTGCCAGCAGCTTAAATCCGGCAAGGAGCTCCTACGAGCAGTACTTC. The chain joins TRBV11-2 to TRBJ2-7; D call uncertain. The V end lost 2 bases, the J end lost 0 bases, and 14 bases lay between the germline ends. The length of the CDR3 is 16 residues. Germline CDR1 reads SGHAT; CDR2 reads FQNNGV.